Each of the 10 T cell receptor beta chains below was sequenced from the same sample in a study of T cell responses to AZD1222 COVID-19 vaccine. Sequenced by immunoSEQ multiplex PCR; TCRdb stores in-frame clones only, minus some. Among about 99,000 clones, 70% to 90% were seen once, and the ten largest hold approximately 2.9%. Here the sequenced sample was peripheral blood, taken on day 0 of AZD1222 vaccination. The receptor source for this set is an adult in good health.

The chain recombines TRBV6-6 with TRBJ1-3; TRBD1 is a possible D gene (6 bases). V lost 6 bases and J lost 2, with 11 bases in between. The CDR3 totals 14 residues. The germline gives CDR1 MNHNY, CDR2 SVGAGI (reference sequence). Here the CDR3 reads CASRPRGTGNTIYF. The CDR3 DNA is TGTGCCAGCAGGCCTAGGGGGACTGGAAACACCATATATTTT.

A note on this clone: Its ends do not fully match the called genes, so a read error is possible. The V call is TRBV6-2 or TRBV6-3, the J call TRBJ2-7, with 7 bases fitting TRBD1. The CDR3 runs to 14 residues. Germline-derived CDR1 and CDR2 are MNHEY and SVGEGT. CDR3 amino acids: CASSDQTGTYEQYF. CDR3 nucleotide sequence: TGTGCCAGCAGCGACCAGACAGGGACCTACGAGCAGTACTTT.

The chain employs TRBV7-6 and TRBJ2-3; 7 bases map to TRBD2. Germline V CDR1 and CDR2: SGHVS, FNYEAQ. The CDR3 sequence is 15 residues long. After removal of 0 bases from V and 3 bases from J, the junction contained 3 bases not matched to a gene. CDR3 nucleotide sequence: TGTGCCAGCAGCTTAGCGGCGGGAGAGACAGATACGCAGTATTTT. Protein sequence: CASSLAAGETDTQYF.

The CDR3, as DNA: TGTGCCAGCAGCGCCGACAGGGGAATCGGCAATCAGCCCCAGCATTTT. This sequence encodes CASSADRGIGNQPQHF. The V gene is TRBV9, the J gene TRBJ1-5, with 8 bases matching TRBD1. The germline gives CDR1 SGDLS, CDR2 YYNGEE. V gave up 3 bases and J gave up 2 bases; unmatched junction bases: 7. This CDR3 is 16 amino acids long.

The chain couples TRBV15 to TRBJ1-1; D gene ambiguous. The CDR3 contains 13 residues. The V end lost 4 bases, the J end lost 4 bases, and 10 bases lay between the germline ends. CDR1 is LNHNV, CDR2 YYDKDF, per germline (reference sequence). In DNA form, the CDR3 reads TGTGCCACCAGCACTGGCTGGGTCACTGAAGCTTTCTTT. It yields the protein CATSTGWVTEAFF.

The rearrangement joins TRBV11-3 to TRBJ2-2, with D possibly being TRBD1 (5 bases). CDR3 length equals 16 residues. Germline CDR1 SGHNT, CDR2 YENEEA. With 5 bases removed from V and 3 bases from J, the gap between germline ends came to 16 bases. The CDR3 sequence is CASSVGLQVHTGELFF. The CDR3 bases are TGTGCCAGCAGCGTGGGGCTTCAGGTACACACCGGGGAGCTGTTTTTT.

The CDR3 DNA reads as TGCGCCAGCAGCCAAGAGGGGCTGGGGAGAAGACAATCTTCTAAGCAGTTCTTC. This sequence encodes CASSQEGLGRRQSSKQFF. V and J are TRBV4-3 and TRBJ2-1; D might be TRBD1 or TRBD2, each matching 5 bases. The CDR3 is 18 amino acids. Germline lookup yields CDR1 LGHNA and CDR2 YSLEER. V lost 0 bases and J lost 11, with 26 bases in between.

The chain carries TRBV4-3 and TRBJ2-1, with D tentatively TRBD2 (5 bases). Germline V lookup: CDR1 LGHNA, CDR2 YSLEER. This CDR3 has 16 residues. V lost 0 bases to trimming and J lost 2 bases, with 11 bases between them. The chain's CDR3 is CASSQEAAVPYNEQFF. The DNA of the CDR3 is TGCGCCAGCAGCCAAGAAGCGGCAGTACCCTACAATGAGCAGTTCTTC.

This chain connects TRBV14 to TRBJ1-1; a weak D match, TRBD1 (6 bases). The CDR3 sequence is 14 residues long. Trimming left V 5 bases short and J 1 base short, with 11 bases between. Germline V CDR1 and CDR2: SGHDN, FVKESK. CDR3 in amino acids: CASSIGQRNTEAFF. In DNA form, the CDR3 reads TGTGCCAGCAGCATAGGACAGAGGAACACTGAAGCTTTCTTT.

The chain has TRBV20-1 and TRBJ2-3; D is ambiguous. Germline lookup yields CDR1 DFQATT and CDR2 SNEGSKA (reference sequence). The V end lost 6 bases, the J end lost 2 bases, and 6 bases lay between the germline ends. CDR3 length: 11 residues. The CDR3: CSAFLTDTQYF. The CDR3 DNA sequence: TGCAGTGCATTTCTCACAGATACGCAGTATTTT.